Presented here are 13 T cell receptor beta chains from one specimen sequenced in a study of cytomegalovirus exposure and HLA in healthy donors. PCR primers comprised 60 Vbeta and 13 Jbeta primers. The data were produced by immunoSEQ multiplex PCR, yet TCRdb's version contains in-frame clones alone and is incomplete. The sample includes just under 65,000 clones. The sample consisted of PBMCs. Source of these receptors: a boy aged 10-17 years in good health and CMV-seronegative.

The CDR3 sequence is CASSVAPGDVADTQYF. The CDR3 region has the DNA TGTGCCAGCAGCGTAGCTCCGGGGGATGTCGCAGATACGCAGTATTTT. V gene TRBV9 combines with J gene TRBJ2-3; D possibly corresponds to TRBD2 (6 bases). The CDR3 sequence is 16 residues long. From germline, CDR1 is SGDLS and CDR2 YYNGEE. V lost 0 bases and J lost 4, with 15 bases in between.

This sequence joins TRBV19 and TRBJ1-1, with 8 nucleotides matching TRBD1. The CDR3 contains 19 residues. The junction had 17 bases not matched to a gene; V was cut back by 5 bases and J by 0 bases. CDR1 and CDR2 from the germline V gene are LNHDA and SQIVND (reference sequence). CDR3 sequence (DNA): TGTGCCAGTAGTGAGGCGCTCATCGCAGGGGGCACTATGAACACTGAAGCTTTCTTT. Translating gives CASSEALIAGGTMNTEAFF.

The CDR3 loop reads CASSLSMQGGYGYTF. In nucleotides, the CDR3 is TGTGCCAGCAGTTTATCGATGCAGGGTGGGTATGGCTACACCTTC. This chain connects TRBV27 to TRBJ1-2; weak D call: TRBD1 (5 bases). Germline V CDR1 and CDR2: MNHEY, SMNVEV (reference sequence). This CDR3 contains 15 residues. Trimming removed 0 bases at V and 5 bases at J, with 13 bases between.

The rearrangement uses TRBV7-9 and TRBJ2-1; D unclear. Per germline, CDR1 SEHNR and CDR2 FQNEAQ (reference sequence). Between the trimmed V and J ends, which lost 5 bases and 4 bases, there was a span of 6 bases. This CDR3 is 12 amino acids long. The CDR3 region is CASSHEYNEQFF. The DNA for the CDR3 is TGTGCCAGCAGCCATGAGTACAATGAGCAGTTCTTC.

With respect to this clone: The sample carries other DNA sequences with the same CDR3. The J gene is TRBJ1-4, the V gene TRBV6-5; D call uncertain. Germline V gives CDR1 MNHEY, CDR2 SVGAGI. The CDR3 loop spans 12 amino acids. Trimming pared 5 bases from V and 5 bases from J, leaving 6 bases between. The CDR3 region has the DNA TGTGCCAGCAGTCCGACAAATGAAAAACTGTTTTTT. This codes for CASSPTNEKLFF.

The chain carries TRBV9 and TRBJ2-7; perhaps TRBD1 as D (6 bases). CDR1 and CDR2 (germline): SGDLS, YYNGEE. With 3 bases removed from V and 1 base from J, the gap between germline ends came to 8 bases. This CDR3 comprises 13 residues. The CDR3 spells CASSEQGSYEQYF. For the CDR3, the DNA is TGTGCCAGCAGCGAACAGGGTTCCTACGAGCAGTACTTC.

The V and J genes are TRBV4-2 and TRBJ1-2; D gene ambiguous. The V end was cut by 5 bases, the J end by 4 bases, with 11 bases between. The CDR3 is made up of 13 amino acids. Germline lookup yields CDR1 LGHNA and CDR2 YNFKEQ. CDR3 region: CASSATRGYGYTF. CDR3 nucleotides: TGTGCCAGCAGCGCCACTCGGGGCTATGGCTACACCTTC.

This chain uses TRBV23-1 with TRBJ2-7; 8 bases match TRBD1. TRBV23-1 is an ORF; its function is uncertain. The CDR3 has 14 amino acids. Trimming took 4 bases from V and 5 from J; bases not matched to a gene: 7. The CDR3 DNA is TGCGCCAGCAGTCTCAGGGACAGGCTAGACGAGCAGTACTTC. Translating it yields CASSLRDRLDEQYF.

The chain links TRBV18 to TRBJ2-6; 11 nucleotides agree with TRBD1. The V and J ends lost 5 bases and 4 bases, in that order; junction bases with no gene match: 10. Germline V CDR1 and CDR2: KGHSH, LQKENI. The CDR3 is 18 amino acids. The DNA for the CDR3 is TGTGCCAGCTCAGCCAGAGGACAGGGGGCGGGAGGGGCCAACGTCCTGACTTTC. This gives the protein CASSARGQGAGGANVLTF.

This chain links TRBV6-5 with TRBJ1-2; 10 nucleotides match TRBD1. This CDR3 is 16 amino acids long. CDR1 is MNHEY and CDR2 is SVGAGI in the germline V gene. V was pared by 0 bases and J by 5 bases, with 6 bases of the junction left unmatched. The CDR3 spells CASSYSGQGSAYGYTF. CDR3 bases: TGTGCCAGCAGTTACTCGGGACAGGGGTCGGCATATGGCTACACCTTC.

The V gene is TRBV7-2, the J gene TRBJ2-5; 9 nucleotides align to TRBD1. The CDR3 spans 14 residues. With 5 bases clipped from V and 10 bases from J, the junction kept 11 bases outside the gene matches. Germline V gene lookup returns CDR1 SGHTA and CDR2 FQGNSA. The chain's CDR3 is CASSTEPGQGVQYF. The CDR3 DNA is TGTGCCAGCAGCACCGAACCGGGACAGGGTGTCCAGTACTTC.

The genes are TRBV2 and TRBJ1-3, with TRBD1 identical over 8 bases. V was clipped by 6 bases and J by 4 bases; unmatched bases: 8. The CDR3 covers 15 residues. Germline lookup yields CDR1 SNHLY and CDR2 FYNNEI. The CDR3 DNA sequence: TGTGCCAGCAGAGGACAGGGTGTGTCCGGAAACACCATATATTTT. Amino acids: CASRGQGVSGNTIYF.

This chain joins TRBV28 and TRBJ1-5; 7 positions agree with TRBD1. Germline V gives CDR1 MDHEN, CDR2 SYDVKM. This CDR3 contains 16 residues. J lost 5 bases, V lost 5 bases, and 12 bases had no gene match. The CDR3 spells CASSPGGTALHQPQHF. The CDR3 region has the DNA TGTGCCAGCAGTCCGGGAGGGACAGCGCTGCATCAGCCCCAGCATTTT.